The 5 T cell receptor beta chains in this list originate from one sample, sequenced in a study of graft-versus-host responses after intestinal transplantation. The protocol was immunoSEQ multiplex PCR, while the TCRdb copy is restricted to in-frame clones and leaves out a portion. The sample lists 43,000 or so clones, approximately 95% occurring once. Sequenced here: PBMCs, sampled 335 days after intestinal transplant. These TCRs come from a human patient who received an intestinal transplant, so some T cells may come from the graft donor.

The V call is TRBV11-2, the J call TRBJ2-3, with no clear D. Germline V gene sequence: CDR1 SGHAT, CDR2 FQNNGV. V was cut by 0 bases and J by 10 bases, with 17 bases left in between. The CDR3 sequence is 15 residues long. CDR3 bases: TGTGCCAGCAGCTTAGAAAACCATCCCCAAGTGGCGCAGTATTTT. Its translation: CASSLENHPQVAQYF.

V is TRBV6-1 and J is TRBJ1-4; D is unresolved. Germline V gives CDR1 MNHNS, CDR2 SASEGT. Trimming cost V 1 base and J 3 bases, with 12 bases left between them. CDR3 size: 16 residues. The CDR3 DNA is TGTGCCAGCAGTGAAGGAGGGTCTTGGCCTAATGAAAAACTGTTTTTT. Its translation is CASSEGGSWPNEKLFF.

This clone appeared once. The chain combines TRBV19 with TRBJ1-1, with 7 bases identical to TRBD1. After removal of 3 bases from V and 7 bases from J, the junction contained 14 bases not matched to a gene. Germline CDR1 reads LNHDA; CDR2 reads SQIVND (reference sequence). The CDR3 sequence is 16 residues long. In DNA form, the CDR3 reads TGTGCCAGTAGTATGCCCTCCGGTTCGGACAGGAATGAAGCTTTCTTT. Protein: CASSMPSGSDRNEAFF.

The rearrangement joins TRBV7-3 to TRBJ2-1; 8 bases fit TRBD2. After removal of 3 bases from V and 4 bases from J, the junction contained 5 bases not matched to a gene. From germline, CDR1 is SGHTA and CDR2 FQGTGA. The CDR3 loop spans 15 amino acids. The CDR3 is CASSFWASGYNEQFF. For the CDR3, the DNA is TGTGCCAGCAGCTTTTGGGCTAGCGGGTACAATGAGCAGTTCTTC.

This chain links TRBV7-2 with TRBJ2-7, with TRBD2 as a possible D gene (5 bases). CDR1 is SGHTA and CDR2 is FQGNSA in the germline V gene. The ends were cut back, 4 bases at V and 2 bases at J, with 9 bases in the middle. The CDR3 loop spans 13 amino acids. In DNA, the CDR3 is TGTGCCAGCAGCTCCGGGGTTACCTACGAGCAGTACTTC. Its protein product is CASSSGVTYEQYF.